This TCR beta chain was identified in a study of regulatory T cells in long-lasting Graves disease. HTBI primers from iRepertoire and Arm-PCR of CDR3 regions yielded the TCR beta libraries. TCRdb re-called the multiplex PCR reads through MiXCR, storing one row per CDR3 protein. The sample has roughly 610,000 distinct CDR3 sequences, roughly 15% seen once. This CDR3 is 14 amino acids long. The junction had 4 bases not matched to a gene; V was cut back by 4 bases and J by 6 bases. Germline V gene lookup returns CDR1 SGHAT and CDR2 FQNNGV. Many counts were recorded for this clonotype. Sample time point: newly diagnosed GD, antithyroid drugs for less than 3 months. PBMC-derived RNA was used for the TCR library. The data were also submitted as part of a second study, on T cells in Graves' hyperthyroidism and ophthalmopathy. That paper adds: Most clonotypes expanded in the thyroid (above 0.001) were also present in blood.

This clonotype originated in a woman in her thirties with Graves disease. The specimen comprised peripheral blood mononuclear cells (PBMCs), sampled at new diagnosis, from a patient treated with antithyroid drugs. The chain carries TRBV11-2 and TRBJ2-4, with 9 bases matching TRBD1. CDR3 residues: CASSSGTGINIQYF. CDR3 nucleotide sequence: TGTGCCAGCAGCTCCGGGACAGGGATAAACATTCAGTACTTC. Supplemented by reference TRBV11-2 and TRBJ2-4, the full variable domain reads EAGVAQSPRYKIIEKRQSVAFWCNPISGHATLYWYQQILGQGPKLLIQFQNNGVVDDSQLPKDRFSAERLKGVDSTLKIQPAKLEDSAVYLCASSSGTGINIQYFGAGTRLSVL.